The 21 T cell receptor beta chains listed next were all sequenced from one sample in a study of T-cell reconstitution after alpha-beta-depleted transplantation in children listed by TCRdb under 2016. Library construction relied on PCR. Sequenced using an Illumina HiSeq 2500. TCR libraries were prepared with molecular barcoding, using unique molecular identifiers to normalize TCRbeta repertoire quantification. Starting from the raw public reads, TCRdb applied fastp trimming at Q25, assembled clones with MiXCR and retained in-frame beta chains. Identical CDR3 protein sequences are pooled into one entry, listed with their most common genes and DNA. The sample contains 350,000 to 500,000 distinct CDR3 sequences, over 40% of them found a single time. 27% of the sample rests with the top ten. Sample treatment or condition, as interpreted from the label and publication: allogeneic hematopoietic cell transplantation with graft depleted of TCRalphabeta T cells and CD19 B cells.

The material sequenced was PBMCs, taken before TCRalphabeta/CD19-depleted stem cell transplant. These receptors originate from a girl aged 2 to 9 with aplastic anemia, due to receive a stem cell transplant.

There are many counts of this clonotype. The gene calls are TRBV20-1 and TRBJ2-1; D is undetermined. The CDR3 spans 15 residues. The ends were cut back, 3 bases at V and 0 bases at J, with 12 bases in the middle. Germline lookup yields CDR1 DFQATT and CDR2 SNEGSKA (reference sequence). The CDR3 loop reads CSARYYRSSYNEQFF. Here the CDR3 DNA reads TGCAGTGCTAGGTACTACCGGAGCTCCTACAATGAGCAGTTCTTC.

The rearrangement uses TRBV20-1 and TRBJ2-1; perhaps TRBD1 as D (6 bases). Trimming stripped 2 bases from V and 3 bases from J, with 14 bases between. The CDR3 contains 15 residues. Germline V lookup: CDR1 DFQATT, CDR2 SNEGSKA (reference sequence). In DNA, the CDR3 is TGCAGTGCTAGATTACCGGACAGAGGCTACAATGAGCAGTTCTTC. It specifies CSARLPDRGYNEQFF.

The CDR3 region is CSASPTSGSHEQYF. The CDR3 nucleotides read TGCAGTGCCTCGCCGACTAGCGGGAGCCACGAGCAGTACTTC. The chain uses TRBV20-1 and TRBJ2-7, with 12 bases that match TRBD2. The germline V gene has CDR1 DFQATT and CDR2 SNEGSKA (reference sequence). V gave up 6 bases and J gave up 5 bases; unmatched junction bases: 8. This CDR3 spans 14 amino acids.

J is TRBJ2-1 and V is TRBV6-1, with D perhaps matching TRBD2 (5 bases). Trimming cost V 6 bases and J 0 bases, with 9 bases left between them. This CDR3 comprises 14 residues. CDR1 MNHNS and CDR2 SASEGT come from the germline V gene. CDR3 protein: CASRSGTSYNEQFF. DNA for the CDR3: TGTGCCAGCAGGAGCGGTACCTCCTACAATGAGCAGTTCTTC.

This chain joins TRBV6-5 and TRBJ2-5, with D tentatively TRBD2 (6 bases). The CDR3 totals 17 residues. CDR1 is MNHEY and CDR2 is SVGAGI in the germline V gene. Trimming removed 4 bases from V and 4 bases from J, with 22 bases in between. In DNA, the CDR3 is TGTGCCAGCAGTTTGGGCCTGGGGCGGGAAGACCTAGAGACCCAGTACTTC. It specifies CASSLGLGREDLETQYF.

This clonotype showed up many times. The CDR3 sequence: CSASRDYTYNEQFF. As DNA, the CDR3 is TGCAGTGCTAGTCGGGACTATACCTACAATGAGCAGTTCTTC. This rearrangement joins TRBV20-1 to TRBJ2-1; 7 bases line up with TRBD2. Germline loops: CDR1 DFQATT, CDR2 SNEGSKA (reference sequence). The CDR3 contains 14 residues. V trimming: 3 bases; J trimming: 2 bases; junction bases outside the gene matches: 4.

The chain is built from TRBV5-1 and TRBJ2-5; tentative D call: TRBD1 (6 bases). The CDR3 consists of 15 residues. Germline V gives CDR1 SGHRS, CDR2 YFSETQ. V was shortened by 0 bases and J by 2 bases, with 11 bases between the two germline ends. CDR3 in amino acids: CASSLDGRGQETQYF. In DNA form, the CDR3 reads TGCGCCAGCAGCTTGGATGGCAGGGGTCAAGAGACCCAGTACTTC.

This clonotype showed up just a few times. The rearrangement joins TRBV18 to TRBJ1-4, with D hard to call. The CDR3 runs to 16 residues. V gave up 2 bases and J gave up 3 bases, with 13 bases separating them. The V gene's germline CDR1 is KGHSH and CDR2 LQKENI. CDR3 sequence reads: CASSPKKGRANEKLFF. CDR3 coding DNA: TGTGCCAGCTCACCAAAAAAGGGTCGAGCTAATGAAAAACTGTTTTTT. The variable domain in full, completed from reference TRBV18 and TRBJ1-4, reads NAGVMQNPRHLVRRRGQEARLRCSPMKGHSHVYWYRQLPEEGLKFMVYLQKENIIDESGMPKERFSAEFPKEGPSILRIQQVVRGDSAAYFCASSPKKGRANEKLFFGSGTQLSVL.

The chain employs TRBV29-1 and TRBJ1-2; D remains ambiguous. The CDR3 consists of 14 residues. Germline V lookup: CDR1 SQVTM, CDR2 ANQGSEA. V dropped 2 bases and J dropped 2 bases, with 12 bases sitting between them. The CDR3: CSVERRGGNYGYTF. In DNA, the CDR3 is TGCAGCGTTGAACGGCGCGGCGGGAACTATGGCTACACCTTC. Complete variable domain (other parts from reference TRBV29-1 and TRBJ1-2): SAVISQKPSRDICQRGTSLTIQCQVDSQVTMMFWYRQQPGQSLTLIATANQGSEATYESGFVIDKFPISRPNLTFSTLTVSNMSPEDSSIYLCSVERRGGNYGYTFGSGTRLTVV.

The genes are TRBV5-1 and TRBJ2-7; 7 bases are a match to TRBD2. The CDR3 extends over 14 amino acids. Trimming took 4 bases from V and 3 from J; bases not matched to a gene: 7. From germline, CDR1 is SGHRS and CDR2 YFSETQ. CDR3 amino acids: CASSPSGYLYEQYF. The CDR3 DNA follows: TGCGCCAGCAGCCCTAGCGGTTACCTCTACGAGCAGTACTTC.

The V and J genes are TRBV7-9 and TRBJ2-6; D gene ambiguous. V lost 5 bases and J 0 bases, leaving 11 bases between the germline ends. The CDR3 covers 16 residues. Germline CDR1 SEHNR, CDR2 FQNEAQ (reference sequence). The CDR3 region is CASSPGYLSGANVLTF. CDR3 sequence (DNA): TGTGCCAGCAGCCCCGGATATCTCTCTGGGGCCAACGTCCTGACTTTC.

The chain has TRBV6-1 and TRBJ1-1; 7 bases fit TRBD1. This CDR3 spans 15 amino acids. Germline lookup yields CDR1 MNHNS and CDR2 SASEGT. V lost 6 bases, J lost 2 bases, and 9 bases stayed unmatched. The CDR3 spells CASRRGGTENTEAFF. CDR3 DNA sequence: TGTGCCAGCAGGAGGGGGGGGACAGAAAACACTGAAGCTTTCTTT.

The chain recombines TRBV10-3 with TRBJ2-1, with 10 nucleotides matching TRBD2. The CDR3 extends over 21 amino acids. Germline V lookup: CDR1 ENHRY, CDR2 SYGVKD. J lost 4 bases, V lost 3 bases, and 21 bases had no gene match. CDR3 bases: TGTGCCATCAGTGACCCTCCCGGGACTAGCGCAATATGGGGGGATTACAATGAGCAGTTCTTC. This encodes CAISDPPGTSAIWGDYNEQFF.

The chain joins TRBV5-5 to TRBJ2-1, with D possibly being TRBD2 (7 bases). Germline-derived CDR1 and CDR2 are SGHKS and YYEKEE (reference sequence). The CDR3 totals 14 residues. The V end was cut by 2 bases, the J end by 9 bases, with 15 bases between. As DNA, the CDR3 is TGTGCCAGCAGCTTCGACGGGGGGCCAGGTGAGCAGTTCTTC. It encodes CASSFDGGPGEQFF.

This chain links TRBV4-3 with TRBJ2-1; the D is unclear. The CDR3 is 16 residues long. Germline CDR1 reads LGHNA; CDR2 reads YSLEER. Trimming shortened V by 3 bases and J by 3 bases, and 15 bases separated the two germline ends. CDR3 amino acids: CASSHDSASYYNEQFF. The CDR3 DNA sequence: TGCGCCAGCAGCCATGATTCGGCTTCCTACTACAATGAGCAGTTCTTC.

The chain has TRBV10-3 and TRBJ1-5; possibly TRBD1 for D (5 bases). CDR3 length: 16 residues. V gave up 2 bases and J gave up 4 bases, with 15 bases separating them. Germline assignment: CDR1 ENHRY and CDR2 SYGVKD. The CDR3 loop reads CAISEDAGTGNQPQHF. In nucleotides, the CDR3 is TGTGCCATCAGTGAGGACGCCGGGACGGGAAATCAGCCCCAGCATTTT.

This clonotype was counted between two and nine times. The chain recombines TRBV12-3 or TRBV12-4 with TRBJ2-1, with 16 bases matching TRBD2. Trimming cost V 6 bases and J 4 bases; bases outside gene matches: 9. CDR3 length: 18 amino acids. The CDR3 region is CASRAGLAGGPGYNEQFF. The CDR3 DNA follows: TGTGCCAGCAGAGCGGGACTAGCGGGAGGGCCAGGGTACAATGAGCAGTTCTTC.

The chain combines TRBV27 with TRBJ2-1, with D possibly TRBD1 on 6 matching bases. Trimming cost V 4 bases and J 3 bases, with 13 bases left between them. The V gene's germline CDR1 is MNHEY and CDR2 SMNVEV (reference sequence). The CDR3 totals 15 residues. The CDR3 here is CASSSGQTNYNEQFF. The DNA of the CDR3 is TGTGCCAGCAGTTCAGGACAGACCAACTACAATGAGCAGTTCTTC.

This clonotype was found many times. The chain has TRBV5-1 and TRBJ2-7, with D tentatively TRBD1 (6 bases). The CDR3 runs 15 residues. CDR1 and CDR2 from the germline V gene are SGHRS and YFSETQ. V lost 0 bases and J lost 5, with 15 bases in between. The DNA of the CDR3 is TGCGCCAGCAGCTTGGTCCAGCAGGGGCTTAACGAGCAGTACTTC. Encoded protein: CASSLVQQGLNEQYF. Looking up the rest from reference TRBV5-1 and TRBJ2-7 gives the full variable domain: KAGVTQTPRYLIKTRGQQVTLSCSPISGHRSVSWYQQTPGQGLQFLFEYFSETQRNKGNFPGRFSGRQFSNSRSEMNVSTLELGDSALYLCASSLVQQGLNEQYFGPGTRLTVT.

The V and J genes are TRBV27 and TRBJ2-1; D is perhaps TRBD1 (6 bases). The CDR3 runs to 12 residues. From germline, CDR1 is MNHEY and CDR2 SMNVEV (reference sequence). The V gene lost 3 bases and the J gene lost 15 bases, with 15 bases spanning the gap. CDR3 amino acids: CASSFGQSITFF. The DNA for the CDR3 is TGTGCCAGCAGTTTCGGACAGTCCATTACGTTCTTC.

This clonotype has at least ten counts. This chain joins TRBV12-3 or TRBV12-4 and TRBJ2-7; perhaps TRBD1 as D (6 bases). This CDR3 is 14 amino acids long. Trimming stripped 4 bases from V and 7 bases from J, with 17 bases between. CDR3 sequence reads: CASSSLQGWGEQYF. As DNA, the CDR3 is TGTGCCAGCAGTTCTCTTCAGGGGTGGGGAGAGCAGTACTTC.